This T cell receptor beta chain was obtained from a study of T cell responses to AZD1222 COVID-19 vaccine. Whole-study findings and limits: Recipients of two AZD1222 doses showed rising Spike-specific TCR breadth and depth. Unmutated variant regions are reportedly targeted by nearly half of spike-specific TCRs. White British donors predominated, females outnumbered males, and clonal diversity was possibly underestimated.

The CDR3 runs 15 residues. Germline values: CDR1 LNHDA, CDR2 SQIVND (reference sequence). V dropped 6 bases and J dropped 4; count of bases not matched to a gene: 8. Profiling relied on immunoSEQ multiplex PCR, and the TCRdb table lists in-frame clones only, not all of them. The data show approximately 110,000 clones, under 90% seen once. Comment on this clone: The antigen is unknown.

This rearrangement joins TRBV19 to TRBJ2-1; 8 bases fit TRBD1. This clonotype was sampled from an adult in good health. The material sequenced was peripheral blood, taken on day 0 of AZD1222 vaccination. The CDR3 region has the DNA TGTGCCAGTAGCGCATGGACAGGGAATTACAATGAGCAGTTCTTC. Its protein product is CASSAWTGNYNEQFF. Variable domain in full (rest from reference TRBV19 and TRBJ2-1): DGGITQSPKYLFRKEGQNVTLSCEQNLNHDAMYWYRQDPGQGLRLIYYSQIVNDFQKGDIAEGYSVSREKKESFPLTVTSAQKNPTAFYLCASSAWTGNYNEQFFGPGTRLTVL.